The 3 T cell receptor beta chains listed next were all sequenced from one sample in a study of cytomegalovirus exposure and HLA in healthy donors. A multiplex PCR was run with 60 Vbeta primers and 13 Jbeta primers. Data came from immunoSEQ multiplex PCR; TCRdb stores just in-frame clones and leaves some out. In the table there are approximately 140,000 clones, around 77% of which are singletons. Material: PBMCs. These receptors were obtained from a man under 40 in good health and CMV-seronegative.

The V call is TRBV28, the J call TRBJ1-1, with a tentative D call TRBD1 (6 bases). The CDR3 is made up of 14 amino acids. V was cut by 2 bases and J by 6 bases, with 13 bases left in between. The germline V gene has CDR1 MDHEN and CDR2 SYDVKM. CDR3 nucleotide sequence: TGTGCCAGCAGTTTACAAGCCAGGGGCGCTGAAGCTTTCTTT. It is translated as CASSLQARGAEAFF.

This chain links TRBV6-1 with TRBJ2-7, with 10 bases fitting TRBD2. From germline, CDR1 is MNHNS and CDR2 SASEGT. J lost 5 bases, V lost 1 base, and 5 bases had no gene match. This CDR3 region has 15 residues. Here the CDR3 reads CASSEEASGSHEQYF. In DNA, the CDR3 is TGTGCCAGCAGTGAAGAAGCTAGCGGGAGCCACGAGCAGTACTTC.

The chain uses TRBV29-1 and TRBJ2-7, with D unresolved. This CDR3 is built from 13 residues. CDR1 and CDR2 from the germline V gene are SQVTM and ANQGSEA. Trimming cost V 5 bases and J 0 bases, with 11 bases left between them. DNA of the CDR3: TGCAGCGTTCGAGGAGCGAGCTCCTACGAGCAGTACTTC. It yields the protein CSVRGASSYEQYF.